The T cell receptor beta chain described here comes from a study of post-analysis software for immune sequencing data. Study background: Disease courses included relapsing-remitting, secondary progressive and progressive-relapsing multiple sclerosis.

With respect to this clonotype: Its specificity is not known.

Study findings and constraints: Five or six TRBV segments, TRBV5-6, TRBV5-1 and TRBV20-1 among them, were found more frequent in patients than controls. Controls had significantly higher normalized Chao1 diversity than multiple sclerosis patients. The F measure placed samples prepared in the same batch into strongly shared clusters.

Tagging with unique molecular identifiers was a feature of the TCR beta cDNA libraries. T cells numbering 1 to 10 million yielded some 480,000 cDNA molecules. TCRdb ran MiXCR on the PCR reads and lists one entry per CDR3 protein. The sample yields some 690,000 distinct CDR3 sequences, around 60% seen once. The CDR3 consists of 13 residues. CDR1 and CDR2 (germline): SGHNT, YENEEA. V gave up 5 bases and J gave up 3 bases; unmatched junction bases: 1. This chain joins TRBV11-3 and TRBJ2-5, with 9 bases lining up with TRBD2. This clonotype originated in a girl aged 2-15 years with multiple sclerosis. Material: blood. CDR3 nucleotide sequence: TGTGCCAGCAGCCGCGGGAGGGAAGAGACCCAGTACTTC. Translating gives CASSRGREETQYF.